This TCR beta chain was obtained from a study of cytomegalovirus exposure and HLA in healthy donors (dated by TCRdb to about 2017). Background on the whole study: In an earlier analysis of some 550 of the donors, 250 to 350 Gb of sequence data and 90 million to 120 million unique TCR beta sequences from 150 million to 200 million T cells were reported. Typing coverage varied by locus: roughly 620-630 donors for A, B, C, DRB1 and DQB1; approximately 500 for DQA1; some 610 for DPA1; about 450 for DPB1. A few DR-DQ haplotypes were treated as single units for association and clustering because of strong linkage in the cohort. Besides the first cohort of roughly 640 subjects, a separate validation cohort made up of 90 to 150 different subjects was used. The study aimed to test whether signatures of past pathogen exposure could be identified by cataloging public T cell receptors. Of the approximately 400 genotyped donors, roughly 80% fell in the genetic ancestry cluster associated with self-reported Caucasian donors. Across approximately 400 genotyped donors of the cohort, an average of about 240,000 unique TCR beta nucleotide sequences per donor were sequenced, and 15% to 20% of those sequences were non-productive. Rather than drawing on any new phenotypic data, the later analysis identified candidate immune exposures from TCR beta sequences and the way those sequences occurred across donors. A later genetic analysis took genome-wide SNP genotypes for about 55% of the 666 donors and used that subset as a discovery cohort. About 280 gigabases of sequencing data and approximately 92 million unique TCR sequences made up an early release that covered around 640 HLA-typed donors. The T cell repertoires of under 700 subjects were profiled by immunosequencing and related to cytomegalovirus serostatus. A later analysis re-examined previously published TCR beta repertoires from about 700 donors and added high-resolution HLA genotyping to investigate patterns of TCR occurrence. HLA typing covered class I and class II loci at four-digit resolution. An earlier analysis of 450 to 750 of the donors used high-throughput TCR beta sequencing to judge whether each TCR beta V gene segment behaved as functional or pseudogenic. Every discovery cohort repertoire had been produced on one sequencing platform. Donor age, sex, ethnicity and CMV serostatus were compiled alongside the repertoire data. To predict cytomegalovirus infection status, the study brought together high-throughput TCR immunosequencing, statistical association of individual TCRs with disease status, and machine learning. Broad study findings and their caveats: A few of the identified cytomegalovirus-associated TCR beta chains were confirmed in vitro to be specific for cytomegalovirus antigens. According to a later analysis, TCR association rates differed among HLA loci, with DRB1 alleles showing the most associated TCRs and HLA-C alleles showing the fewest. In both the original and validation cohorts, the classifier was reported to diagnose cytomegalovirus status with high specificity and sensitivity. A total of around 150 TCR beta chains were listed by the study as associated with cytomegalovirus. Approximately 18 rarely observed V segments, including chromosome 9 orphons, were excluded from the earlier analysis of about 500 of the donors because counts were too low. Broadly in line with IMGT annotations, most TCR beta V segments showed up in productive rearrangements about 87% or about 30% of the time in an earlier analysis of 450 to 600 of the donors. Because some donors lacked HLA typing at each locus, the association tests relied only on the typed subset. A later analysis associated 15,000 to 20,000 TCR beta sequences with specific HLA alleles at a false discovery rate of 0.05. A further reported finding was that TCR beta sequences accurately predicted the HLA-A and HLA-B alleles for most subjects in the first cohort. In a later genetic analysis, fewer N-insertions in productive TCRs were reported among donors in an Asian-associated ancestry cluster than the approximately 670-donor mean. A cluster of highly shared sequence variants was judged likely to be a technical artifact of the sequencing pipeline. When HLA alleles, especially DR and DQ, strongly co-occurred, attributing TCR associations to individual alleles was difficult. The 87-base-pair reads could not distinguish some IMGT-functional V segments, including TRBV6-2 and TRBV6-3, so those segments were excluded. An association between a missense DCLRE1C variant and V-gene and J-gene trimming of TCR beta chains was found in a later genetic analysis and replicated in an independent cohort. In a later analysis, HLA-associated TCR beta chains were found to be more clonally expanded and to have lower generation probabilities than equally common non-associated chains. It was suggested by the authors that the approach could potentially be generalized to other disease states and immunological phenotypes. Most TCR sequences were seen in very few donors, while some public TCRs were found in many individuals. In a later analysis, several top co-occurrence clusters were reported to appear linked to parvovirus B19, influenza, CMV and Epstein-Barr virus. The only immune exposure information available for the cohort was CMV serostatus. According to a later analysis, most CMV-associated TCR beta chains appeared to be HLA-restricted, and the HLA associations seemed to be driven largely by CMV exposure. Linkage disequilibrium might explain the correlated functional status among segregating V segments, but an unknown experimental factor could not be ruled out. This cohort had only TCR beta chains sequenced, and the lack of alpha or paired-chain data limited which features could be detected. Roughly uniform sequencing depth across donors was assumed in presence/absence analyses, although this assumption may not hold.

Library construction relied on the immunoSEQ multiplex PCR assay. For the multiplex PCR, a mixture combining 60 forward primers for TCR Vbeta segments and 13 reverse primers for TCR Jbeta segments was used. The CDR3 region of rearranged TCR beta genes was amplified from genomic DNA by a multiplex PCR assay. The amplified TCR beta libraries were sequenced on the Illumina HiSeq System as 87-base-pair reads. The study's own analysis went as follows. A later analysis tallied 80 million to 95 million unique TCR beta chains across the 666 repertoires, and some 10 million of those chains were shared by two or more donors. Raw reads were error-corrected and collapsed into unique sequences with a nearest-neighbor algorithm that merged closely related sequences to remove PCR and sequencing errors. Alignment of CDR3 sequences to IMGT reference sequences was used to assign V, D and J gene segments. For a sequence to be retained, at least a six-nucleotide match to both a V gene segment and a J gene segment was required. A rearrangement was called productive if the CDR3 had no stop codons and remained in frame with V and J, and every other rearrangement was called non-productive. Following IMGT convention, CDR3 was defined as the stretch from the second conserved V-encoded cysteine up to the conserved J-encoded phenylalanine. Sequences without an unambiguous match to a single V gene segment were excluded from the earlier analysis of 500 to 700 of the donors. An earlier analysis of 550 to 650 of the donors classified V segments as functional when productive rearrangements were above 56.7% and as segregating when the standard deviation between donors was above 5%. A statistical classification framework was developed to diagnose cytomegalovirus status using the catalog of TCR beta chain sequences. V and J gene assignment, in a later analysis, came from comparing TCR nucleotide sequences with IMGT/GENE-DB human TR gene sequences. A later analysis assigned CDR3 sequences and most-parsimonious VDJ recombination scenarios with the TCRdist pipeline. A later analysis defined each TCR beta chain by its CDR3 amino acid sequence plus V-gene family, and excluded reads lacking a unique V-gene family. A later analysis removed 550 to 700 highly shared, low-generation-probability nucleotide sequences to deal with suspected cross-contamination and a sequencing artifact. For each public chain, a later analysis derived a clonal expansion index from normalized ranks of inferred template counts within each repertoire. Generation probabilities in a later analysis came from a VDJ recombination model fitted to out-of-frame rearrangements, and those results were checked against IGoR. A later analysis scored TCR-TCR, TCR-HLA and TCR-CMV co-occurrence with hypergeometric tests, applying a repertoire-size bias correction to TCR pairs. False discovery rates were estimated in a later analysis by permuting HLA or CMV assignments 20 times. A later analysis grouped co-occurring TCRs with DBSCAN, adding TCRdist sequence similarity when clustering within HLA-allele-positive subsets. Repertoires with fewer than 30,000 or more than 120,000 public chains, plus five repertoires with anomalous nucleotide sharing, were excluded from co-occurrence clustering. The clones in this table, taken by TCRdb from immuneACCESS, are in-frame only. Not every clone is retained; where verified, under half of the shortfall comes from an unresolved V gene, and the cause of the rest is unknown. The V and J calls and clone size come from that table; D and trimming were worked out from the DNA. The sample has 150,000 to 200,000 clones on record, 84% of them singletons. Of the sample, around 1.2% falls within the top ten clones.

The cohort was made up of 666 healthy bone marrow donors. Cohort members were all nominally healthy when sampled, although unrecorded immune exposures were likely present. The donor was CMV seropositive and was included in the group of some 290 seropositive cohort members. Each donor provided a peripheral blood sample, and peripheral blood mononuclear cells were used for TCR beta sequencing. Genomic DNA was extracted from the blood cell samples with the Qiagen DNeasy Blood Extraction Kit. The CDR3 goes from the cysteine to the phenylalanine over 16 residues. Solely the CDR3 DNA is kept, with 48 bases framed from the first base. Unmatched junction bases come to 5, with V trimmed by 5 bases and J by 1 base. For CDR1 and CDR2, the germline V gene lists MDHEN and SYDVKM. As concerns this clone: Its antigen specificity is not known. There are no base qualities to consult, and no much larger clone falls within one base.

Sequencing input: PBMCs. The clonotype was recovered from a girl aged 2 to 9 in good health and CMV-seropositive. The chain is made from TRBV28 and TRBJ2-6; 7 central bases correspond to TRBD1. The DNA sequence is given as TGTGCCAGCAGTACTACAGGGGTATCTGGGGCCAACGTCCTGACTTTC. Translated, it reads CASSTTGVSGANVLTF.